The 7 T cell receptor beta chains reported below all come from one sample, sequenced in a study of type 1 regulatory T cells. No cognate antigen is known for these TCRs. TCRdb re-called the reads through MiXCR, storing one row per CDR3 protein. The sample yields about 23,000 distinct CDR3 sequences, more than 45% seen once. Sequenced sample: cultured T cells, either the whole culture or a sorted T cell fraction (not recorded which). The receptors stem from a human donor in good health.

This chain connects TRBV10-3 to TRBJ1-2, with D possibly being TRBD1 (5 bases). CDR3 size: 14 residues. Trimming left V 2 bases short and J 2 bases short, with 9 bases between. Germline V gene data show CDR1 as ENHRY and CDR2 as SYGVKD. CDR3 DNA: TGTGCCATCAGTGAGGGGACGGAGAACTATGGCTACACCTTC. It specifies CAISEGTENYGYTF.

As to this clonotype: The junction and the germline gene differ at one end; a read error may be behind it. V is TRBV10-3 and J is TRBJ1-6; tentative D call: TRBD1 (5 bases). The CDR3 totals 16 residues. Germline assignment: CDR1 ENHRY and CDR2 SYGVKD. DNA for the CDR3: TGTGCCATCAGTGAGTCGTGGGGGTTGGGAAATTTACCCCTCCACTTT. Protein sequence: CAISESWGLGNLPLHF.

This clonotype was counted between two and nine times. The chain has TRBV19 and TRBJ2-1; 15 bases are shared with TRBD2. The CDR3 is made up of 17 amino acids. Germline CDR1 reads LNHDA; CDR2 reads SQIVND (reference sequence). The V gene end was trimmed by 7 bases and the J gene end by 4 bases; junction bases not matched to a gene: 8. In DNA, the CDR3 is TGTGCCAGTATCCGGACTAGCGGGGGGGGCCCTTACAATGAGCAGTTCTTC. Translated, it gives CASIRTSGGGPYNEQFF.

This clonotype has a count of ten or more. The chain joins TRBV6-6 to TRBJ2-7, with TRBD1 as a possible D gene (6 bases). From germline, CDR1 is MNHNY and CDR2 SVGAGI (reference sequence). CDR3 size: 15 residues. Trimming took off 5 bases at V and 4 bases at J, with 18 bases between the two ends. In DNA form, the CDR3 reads TGTGCCAGCAGTCGAACGACAGGCGCCGGTTACGAGCAGTACTTC. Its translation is CASSRTTGAGYEQYF.

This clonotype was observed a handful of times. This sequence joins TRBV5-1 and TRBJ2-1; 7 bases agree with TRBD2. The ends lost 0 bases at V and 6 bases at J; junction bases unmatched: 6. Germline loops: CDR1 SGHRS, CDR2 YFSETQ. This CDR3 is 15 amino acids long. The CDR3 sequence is CASSLDATSFNEQFF. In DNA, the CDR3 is TGCGCCAGCAGCTTGGACGCGACTAGCTTCAATGAGCAGTTCTTC.

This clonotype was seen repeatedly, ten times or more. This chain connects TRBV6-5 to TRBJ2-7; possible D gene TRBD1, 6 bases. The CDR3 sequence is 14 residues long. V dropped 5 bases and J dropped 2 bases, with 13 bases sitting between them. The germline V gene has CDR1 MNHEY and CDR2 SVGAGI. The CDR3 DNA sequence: TGTGCCAGCAGTCCCCGACACAGGGCCTACGAGCAGTACTTC. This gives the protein CASSPRHRAYEQYF.

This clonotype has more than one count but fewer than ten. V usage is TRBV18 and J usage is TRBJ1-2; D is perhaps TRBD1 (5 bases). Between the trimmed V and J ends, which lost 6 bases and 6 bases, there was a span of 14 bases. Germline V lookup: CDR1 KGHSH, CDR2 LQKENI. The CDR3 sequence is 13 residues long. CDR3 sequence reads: CASSQRTPNGYTF. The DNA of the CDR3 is TGTGCCAGCTCCCAAAGGACACCAAATGGCTACACCTTC.